This T cell receptor (beta chain) was identified in a study of shared clonotypes between healthy human individuals. Overall study findings and caveats: Larger richness was generally estimated for naive than memory subsets.

Sequenced by immunoSEQ multiplex PCR; TCRdb stores in-frame clones only, minus some. The table records about 2.4 million clones, approximately 94% of them present only once. Germline-derived CDR1 and CDR2 are SGDLS and YYNGEE. V gave up 0 bases and J gave up 8 bases; unmatched junction bases: 5. The CDR3 has 15 residues. To note about this clone: As yet, its antigen is unknown.

Sequencing was performed on naive CD4+ T cells from PBMCs. Subset here: CD45RA+ positively selected. This sequence was found in a man aged 18 to 30 in good health. Some clones in this sample may be carry-over from other donors' samples. The chain is built from TRBV9 and TRBJ2-1, with TRBD2 matching over 10 bases. CDR3 DNA sequence: TGTGCCAGCAGCGTAGCTAGCGGGAGAAGCTATGAGCAGTTCTTC. Translated: CASSVASGRSYEQFF.